This is a list of T cell receptor beta chains from one sample in a study of naive and memory T cell subsets. MiXCR was run by TCRdb on the 5' RACE reads, yielding one entry per CDR3 protein. The sample carries roughly 62,000 distinct CDR3 sequences, more than 6.5% recorded once. The origin of the receptors is a female donor in good health. The CDR3 runs from the conserved cysteine through the conserved F or W. Fields, in order: clone size, V gene, D gene, J gene, CDR3 DNA, CDR3 protein. The D gene is left open where the match is weak. Expanded clones get a size class; other rows say once, few or many, or leave the size out.

few	TRBV29-1	NA	TRBJ2-1	TGCAGCCTCCGAGGTCCCTACAATGAGCAGTTCTTC	CSLRGPYNEQFF
many	TRBV12-3/TRBV12-4	NA	TRBJ2-3	TGTGCCAGCAGCTCCACCGGCTTCCCCACAGATACGCAGTATTTT	CASSSTGFPTDTQYF
NA	TRBV5-1	NA	TRBJ2-2	TGCGCCAGCAGCTTGCACACCAACTCCGGGGAGCTGTTTTTT	CASSLHTNSGELFF
many	TRBV7-3	NA	TRBJ1-2	TGTGCCAGCAGCCCCGGACAGCGCTATGGCTACACCTTC	CASSPGQRYGYTF
NA	TRBV9	NA	TRBJ2-5	TGTGCCAGCAGCCCGGGACCCCAAGGGACCCAGTACTTC	CASSPGPQGTQYF
NA	TRBV27	NA	TRBJ2-7	TGTGCCAGCAGTTCATATCGGACCCGCTACGAGCAGTACTTC	CASSSYRTRYEQYF
few	TRBV5-8	NA	TRBJ1-5	TGTGCCAGCAGCTCCTGGTTCCAGTCTTTTACTAATCAGCCCCAGCATTTT	CASSSWFQSFTNQPQHF
NA	TRBV7-3	TRBD1	TRBJ2-1	TGTGCCAGCAGCTCCACGGGACAGAACTACAATGAGCAGTTCTTC	CASSSTGQNYNEQFF
many	TRBV20-1	NA	TRBJ1-4	TGCAGTGCTAGTTTTGGCCTCAGTAGTGAAAAACTGTTTTTT	CSASFGLSSEKLFF
NA	TRBV2	TRBD1	TRBJ2-7	TGTGCCAGCAGTGAAGCTGGCCAGGGGGCTTACGAGCAGTACTTC	CASSEAGQGAYEQYF
many	TRBV7-9	NA	TRBJ2-6	TGTGCCAGCAGCCTCAAAGCTGGGGCCAACGTCCTGACTTTC	CASSLKAGANVLTF
few	TRBV27	NA	TRBJ1-4	TGTGCCAGCAGTTTCCGAAACAGGGCCGCTAATGAAAAACTGTTTTTT	CASSFRNRAANEKLFF
few	TRBV14	NA	TRBJ2-1	TGTGCCAGCAGCCAAGAAGTTGGGGGGAACGCTGAGCAGTTCTTC	CASSQEVGGNAEQFF
NA	TRBV18	NA	TRBJ2-1	TGTGCCAGCTCACCAGCCGCCGATAATGAGCAGTTCTTC	CASSPAADNEQFF
once	TRBV27	TRBD1	TRBJ2-1	TGTGCCAGCAGTTTACAGGGGGCACTTAATGAGCAGTTCTTC	CASSLQGALNEQFF
few	TRBV15	TRBD2	TRBJ2-3	TGTGCCACCAGCAGAGCGGGACTAGGAGGGGATACGCAGTATTTT	CATSRAGLGGDTQYF
many	TRBV6-5	TRBD1	TRBJ1-2	TGTGCCAGCAGTTCTCTCATTTCAGGGGGGGTTGGCTACACCTTC	CASSSLISGGVGYTF
few	TRBV9	TRBD2	TRBJ2-7	TGTGCCAGCAGCGTAGAAAGCGGGAGATGGTACGAGCAGTACTTC	CASSVESGRWYEQYF
few	TRBV5-1	NA	TRBJ2-5	TGCGCCAGCAGCCCCCTCGTGGCTAAGCAAGAGACCCAGTACTTC	CASSPLVAKQETQYF
many	TRBV7-6	TRBD1	TRBJ1-1	TGTGCCAGCAGCTTAGGACAGGGCCTGATGAACACTGAAGCTTTCTTT	CASSLGQGLMNTEAFF
NA	TRBV10-3	NA	TRBJ2-5	TGTGCCATCAGTGAAGGAGAGACCCAGTACTTC	CAISEGETQYF
few	TRBV6-6	NA	TRBJ2-3	TGTGCCAGCAGTTACTACAGCGGTAGGGGTACGCAGTATTTT	CASSYYSGRGTQYF
many	TRBV12-3/TRBV12-4	NA	TRBJ1-4	TGTGCCAGCAGTTCAGGGGATGAAAAACTGTTTTTT	CASSSGDEKLFF
few	TRBV7-2	NA	TRBJ2-1	TGTGCCAGCAGCTTTTATGGGTACAATGAGCAGTTCTTC	CASSFYGYNEQFF
many	TRBV27	TRBD1	TRBJ1-1	TGTGCCAGCAGTAGGACAGGGGCGAACACTGAAGCTTTCTTT	CASSRTGANTEAFF
many	TRBV5-1	TRBD2	TRBJ2-5	TGCGCCAGCAGCTTGGGAGCGGGACGAGAGACCCAGTACTTC	CASSLGAGRETQYF
NA	TRBV7-2	NA	TRBJ2-5	TGTGCCAGCAGCTTCGCAGGGGTCCGGGAGACCCAGTACTTC	CASSFAGVRETQYF
NA	TRBV27	TRBD1	TRBJ2-7	TGTGCCAGCAGTTCCCGGACAGGGGGCTTTGTATCCTACGAGCAGTACTTC	CASSSRTGGFVSYEQYF
NA	TRBV7-3	NA	TRBJ2-3	TGTGCCAGCAGCTTCGGAGGGGCGGGTAGCACAGATACGCAGTATTTT	CASSFGGAGSTDTQYF
many	TRBV5-1	TRBD1	TRBJ2-1	TGCGCCAGCAGCCTGGGACAGTCCACCTACAATGAGCAGTTCTTC	CASSLGQSTYNEQFF
few	TRBV6-1	TRBD2	TRBJ2-3	TGTGCCAGCAGTGATGCGAGCGGGGGTTGGGGCACAGATACGCAGTATTTT	CASSDASGGWGTDTQYF
many	TRBV24-1	NA	TRBJ2-6	TGTGCCACCAGTGATCGGTATTCTGGGGCCAACGTCCTGACTTTC	CATSDRYSGANVLTF
NA	TRBV20-1	NA	TRBJ2-5	TGCAGTGCTAGAGCGGGCCCTTCCACGCCCCAGTACTTC	CSARAGPSTPQYF
many	TRBV6-2/TRBV6-3	NA	TRBJ2-1	TGTGCCAGCAGTACAAACAACAGGTTATATGACAATGAGCAGTTCTTC	CASSTNNRLYDNEQFF
NA	TRBV27	NA	TRBJ2-2	TGTGCCAGCAGTAGAGCCGCTGAAACTGGGGAGCTGTTTTTT	CASSRAAETGELFF
many	TRBV12-3/TRBV12-4	NA	TRBJ1-2	TGTGCCAGCGGTCCAGGGAGGAGGTATGGCTACACCTTC	CASGPGRRYGYTF
NA	TRBV12-3/TRBV12-4	TRBD2	TRBJ2-1	TGTGCCAGCAGTTTAACGGGGGGTGAGCAGTTCTTC	CASSLTGGEQFF
NA	TRBV12-3/TRBV12-4	NA	TRBJ2-3	TGTGCCAGCAGTCCTGCCGCGGGTACGCAGTATTTT	CASSPAAGTQYF
NA	TRBV11-2	TRBD1	TRBJ2-1	TGTGCCAGCAGTCCCATAGAGGGGGCTAGGAATGAGCAGTTCTTC	CASSPIEGARNEQFF
few	TRBV11-2	NA	TRBJ1-4	TGTGCCAGCAGCTCGCTCTCCTTGGGGGCCTTTAATGAAAAACTGTTTTTT	CASSSLSLGAFNEKLFF
few	TRBV2	NA	TRBJ2-1	TGTGCCAGCCACAGGGCCAGCTCCTACAATGAGCAGTTCTTC	CASHRASSYNEQFF
few	TRBV12-3/TRBV12-4	TRBD1	TRBJ2-7	TGTGCCAGCAGTTTAGGTTACAGGGGGCCCTACGAGCAGTACTTC	CASSLGYRGPYEQYF
NA	TRBV29-1	NA	TRBJ2-1	TGCAGCGTTTCTGACATGAGCTCCTACAATGAGCAGTTCTTC	CSVSDMSSYNEQFF
few	TRBV30	NA	TRBJ2-3	TGTGCCTGGAGCGTCCCCGCAGATACGCAGTATTTT	CAWSVPADTQYF
NA	TRBV10-1	TRBD1	TRBJ1-1	TGCGCCAGCAGTGAGGGGACAGGGCGGGCTTTCTTT	CASSEGTGRAFF
many	TRBV2	TRBD1	TRBJ1-5	TGTGCCAGCAGTGGCCAGGGGGCTAATCAGCCCCAGCATTTT	CASSGQGANQPQHF
NA	TRBV10-3	NA	TRBJ2-5	TGTGCCATCAGTGGAATCGGGCAAGAGACCCAGTACTTC	CAISGIGQETQYF
NA	TRBV3-1	NA	TRBJ1-1	TGTGCCAGCAGCCAAGATCCCCTGGGGGGCGGGCGTGAAGCTTTCTTT	CASSQDPLGGGREAFF
many	TRBV11-2	TRBD1	TRBJ2-5	TGTGCCAGCAGCTTGAGACAGGGGGGAGAGACCCAGTACTTC	CASSLRQGGETQYF
many	TRBV19	NA	TRBJ1-2	TGTGCCAGTAAGTCGACAGGAGAAAACTATGGCTACACCTTC	CASKSTGENYGYTF
NA	TRBV5-1	NA	TRBJ2-1	TGCGCCAGCAGCTTAGGAGGGGTCGAGTCGTGGAATGAGCAGTTCTTC	CASSLGGVESWNEQFF
few	TRBV5-4	NA	TRBJ2-5	TGTGCCAGCAGCTTGACGGGAGACAACAAAGAGACCCAGTACTTC	CASSLTGDNKETQYF
NA	TRBV12-3/TRBV12-4	NA	TRBJ1-1	TGTGCCACCAACCCGGGACCGGTGAACACTGAAGCTTTCTTT	CATNPGPVNTEAFF
few	TRBV6-5	NA	TRBJ1-6	TGTGCCAGCCGCGAGCCCGGGACGCTTAATTCACCCCTCCACTTT	CASREPGTLNSPLHF
few	TRBV3-1	TRBD2	TRBJ2-1	TGTGCCAGCAGCCCCATAGCGGGACCTAGCTCCTACAATGAGCAGTTCTTC	CASSPIAGPSSYNEQFF
few	TRBV9	NA	TRBJ2-3	TGTGCCAGCAGCGACCCTGGGTTGACAAGCACAGATACGCAGTATTTT	CASSDPGLTSTDTQYF